Shown below are 21 T cell receptor beta chains from a single sample sequenced in a study of T cell responses to AZD1222 COVID-19 vaccine. Clones were read by immunoSEQ multiplex PCR, and TCRdb kept only the in-frame ones, dropping some. This sample yields tens of thousands of clones, of which approximately 90% are seen a single time; around 2.9% belongs to the top ten. This specimen was peripheral blood, taken 28 days after the second AZD1222 dose. The receptors here all came from an adult who received the AZD1222 COVID-19 vaccine.

V and J are TRBV10-3 and TRBJ1-1; D is perhaps TRBD1 (6 bases). This CDR3 region has 14 residues. Germline CDR1 is ENHRY and CDR2 is SYGVKD. Between the trimmed V and J ends, which lost 6 bases and 0 bases, there was a span of 11 bases. In DNA form, the CDR3 reads TGTGCCATCAGCAGACAGGTCATGAACACTGAAGCTTTCTTT. Its protein product is CAISRQVMNTEAFF.

The genes are TRBV10-3 and TRBJ1-5; the D is unclear. V was trimmed by 8 bases and J by 0 bases, leaving 8 bases between them. Germline assignment: CDR1 ENHRY and CDR2 SYGVKD. The CDR3 length is 13 residues. CDR3 residues: CAIGHDSNQPQHF. The CDR3 nucleotides are TGTGCCATCGGGCACGATAGCAATCAGCCCCAGCATTTT.

The chain combines TRBV11-3 with TRBJ1-6; D gene ambiguous. V was clipped by 5 bases and J by 8 bases, with 13 bases between them. Germline V gene data show CDR1 as SGHNT and CDR2 as YENEEA. This CDR3 is built from 14 residues. Written as DNA, the CDR3 is TGTGCCAGCAGCCACGGGTCCTACCATTCACCCCTCCACTTT. It yields the protein CASSHGSYHSPLHF.

J is TRBJ1-1 and V is TRBV28; maybe TRBD1 (5 bases). From germline, CDR1 is MDHEN and CDR2 SYDVKM. Trimming removed 4 bases from V and 3 bases from J, with 15 bases in between. The CDR3 has 15 residues. The CDR3 DNA is TGTGCCAGCAGTTCTTTAAGGGGCCCGGACACTGAAGCTTTCTTT. It encodes CASSSLRGPDTEAFF.

The V and J genes are TRBV7-9 and TRBJ2-5, with D possibly TRBD1 on 6 matching bases. The ends were cut back, 5 bases at V and 2 bases at J, with 12 bases in the middle. The CDR3 runs 14 residues. Per germline, CDR1 SEHNR and CDR2 FQNEAQ (reference sequence). Here the CDR3 DNA reads TGTGCCAGCAGCACCACGGGACAACAAGAGACCCAGTACTTC. Translating gives CASSTTGQQETQYF.

The sample holds a few counts of this clone. V gene TRBV7-9 combines with J gene TRBJ1-2; possibly TRBD1 for D (5 bases). The CDR3 has 16 amino acids. CDR1 is SEHNR, CDR2 FQNEAQ, per germline (reference sequence). The germline V and J ends were trimmed by 5 bases and 4 bases, with 20 bases remaining between them. The chain's CDR3 is CASSPMDGALSYGYTF. As DNA, the CDR3 is TGTGCCAGCAGCCCGATGGACGGGGCCCTTTCCTATGGCTACACCTTC.

V and J are TRBV19 and TRBJ1-4; D remains ambiguous. V lost 3 bases and J lost 1, with 6 bases in between. This CDR3 is 14 amino acids long. Germline V gene data show CDR1 as LNHDA and CDR2 as SQIVND (reference sequence). CDR3 sequence: CASSMGRTNEKLFF. In DNA form, the CDR3 reads TGTGCCAGTAGTATGGGGAGAACTAATGAAAAACTGTTTTTT.

V usage is TRBV5-1 and J usage is TRBJ2-1, with 8 nucleotides matching TRBD2. Germline lookup yields CDR1 SGHRS and CDR2 YFSETQ. Losses at the gene ends were 1 base for V and 1 base for J; bases not matched to a gene: 7. This CDR3 region has 17 residues. This CDR3 is CASSLSLAGGSYNEQFF. The CDR3 DNA reads TGCGCCAGCAGCTTGAGTCTAGCGGGTGGGTCCTACAATGAGCAGTTCTTC.

This chain uses TRBV6-2 or TRBV6-3 with TRBJ1-4; TRBD1 agrees at 9 bases. J was trimmed by 7 bases and V by 5 bases; bases with no gene match: 11. The length of the CDR3 is 16 residues. Germline V gives CDR1 MNHEY, CDR2 SVGEGT. The CDR3 DNA follows: TGTGCCAGCAGTCTTCCTCCGGGACAGGGATTTGAAAAACTGTTTTTT. Translated, it gives CASSLPPGQGFEKLFF.

The gene calls are TRBV5-6 and TRBJ1-6, with a weak D call TRBD1 (5 bases). The germline V gene has CDR1 SGHDT and CDR2 YYEEEE. V was clipped by 3 bases and J by 7 bases, with 5 bases between them. The CDR3 has 12 amino acids. The CDR3 sequence: CASSWGNSPLHF. CDR3 coding DNA: TGTGCCAGCAGCTGGGGGAATTCACCCCTCCACTTT.

The chain uses TRBV28 and TRBJ1-4; D possibly corresponds to TRBD1 (5 bases). Trimming pared 5 bases from V and 0 bases from J, leaving 13 bases between. The CDR3 runs 16 residues. CDR1 MDHEN and CDR2 SYDVKM come from the germline V gene. In nucleotides, the CDR3 is TGTGCCAGCAGTGGGGGAGACAGAGCAACTAATGAAAAACTGTTTTTT. This sequence encodes CASSGGDRATNEKLFF.

This rearrangement joins TRBV30 to TRBJ1-2, with a possible D match to TRBD1 (6 bases). This CDR3 has 13 residues. V lost 3 bases and J 7 bases, leaving 15 bases between the germline ends. Germline CDR1 and CDR2: GTSNPN and SVGIG (reference sequence). As DNA, the CDR3 is TGTGCCTGGAGCCTCGGGGGGGCCGGTGGCTACACCTTC. Its translation: CAWSLGGAGGYTF.

The V call is TRBV10-2, the J call TRBJ2-7; 8 bases match TRBD1. Germline CDR1 and CDR2: WSHSY and SAAADI. This CDR3 region has 15 residues. Trimming took 6 bases from V and 0 from J; bases not matched to a gene: 7. CDR3 sequence: CASRAGQGSSYEQYF. The CDR3 nucleotides read TGCGCCAGCAGGGCAGGACAGGGAAGCTCCTACGAGCAGTACTTC.

The CDR3 loop is CASRLPDGYTGELFF. CDR3 bases: TGTGCCAGCAGGTTACCCGACGGGTACACCGGGGAGCTGTTTTTT. The chain uses TRBV5-8 and TRBJ2-2; D not resolved. V gave up 5 bases and J gave up 3 bases, with 14 bases separating them. The CDR3 spans 15 residues. Germline lookup yields CDR1 SGHTS and CDR2 YDEGEE.

The rearrangement uses TRBV11-3 and TRBJ1-1; possibly TRBD1 for D (5 bases). Germline values: CDR1 SGHNT, CDR2 YENEEA. V gave up 1 base and J gave up 4 bases, with 13 bases separating them. The CDR3 has 15 amino acids. The CDR3 DNA is TGTGCCAGCAGCTTAGCGGCAGGGCCGAGCACTGAAGCTTTCTTT. It encodes CASSLAAGPSTEAFF.

The chain employs TRBV19 and TRBJ2-7, with 8 bases aligning to TRBD1. Germline V gene data show CDR1 as LNHDA and CDR2 as SQIVND (reference sequence). J gave up 2 bases and V 2 bases, and 5 bases lay outside the gene matches. The CDR3 runs to 15 residues. The CDR3, as DNA: TGTGCCAGTAGTATAAGGGGGACAGGACCCTACGAGCAGTACTTC. Protein sequence: CASSIRGTGPYEQYF.

This clone was recorded only once. V and J are TRBV15 and TRBJ2-3; the D is unclear. Germline V lookup: CDR1 LNHNV, CDR2 YYDKDF (reference sequence). Trimming shortened V by 6 bases and J by 5 bases, and 9 bases separated the two germline ends. The CDR3 is 12 residues long. This chain's CDR3 is CATRMSGDTQYF. CDR3 nucleotides: TGTGCCACCAGGATGTCCGGAGATACGCAGTATTTT.

The chain couples TRBV10-2 to TRBJ2-7; the D gene is possibly TRBD1 (5 bases). The CDR3 consists of 13 residues. V was clipped by 4 bases and J by 5 bases, with 12 bases between them. Germline CDR1 reads WSHSY; CDR2 reads SAAADI. CDR3 protein: CASSAGLRDEQYF. DNA of the CDR3: TGCGCCAGCAGTGCCGGCCTCAGGGACGAGCAGTACTTC.

The chain has TRBV6-6 and TRBJ1-3; 9 bases line up with TRBD1. The germline CDR1 and CDR2 sequences are MNHNY and SVGAGI (reference sequence). There are 16 residues in the CDR3. V gave up 2 bases and J gave up 7 bases; unmatched junction bases: 9. This chain's CDR3 is CASSYGPGQGGNTIYF. CDR3 in DNA: TGTGCCAGCAGTTACGGTCCGGGACAGGGTGGGAACACCATATATTTT.

The V and J genes are TRBV6-1 and TRBJ1-6, with 7 bases fitting TRBD1. Trimming took 2 bases from V and 10 from J; bases not matched to a gene: 8. This CDR3 comprises 15 residues. The germline V gene has CDR1 MNHNS and CDR2 SASEGT. CDR3 region: CASSERGTVRSPLHF. The CDR3 DNA is TGTGCCAGCAGTGAAAGAGGGACAGTGCGATCACCCCTCCACTTT.

The chain couples TRBV5-1 to TRBJ2-5, with D perhaps being TRBD1 or TRBD2 (6 bases each). CDR1 and CDR2 (germline): SGHRS, YFSETQ. The ends were cut back, 0 bases at V and 2 bases at J, with 11 bases in the middle. The CDR3 consists of 15 residues. CDR3 amino acids: CASSLAGAQQETQYF. The CDR3 coding sequence is TGCGCCAGCAGCTTGGCGGGGGCTCAACAAGAGACCCAGTACTTC.